Each of the 2 T cell receptor beta chains below was sequenced from the same sample in a study of T cell responses to AZD1222 COVID-19 vaccine. Clones were sequenced by immunoSEQ multiplex PCR, and TCRdb holds only the in-frame ones, with some missing. The sample consists of under 150,000 clones, 75% to 90% of them appearing once. Sequencing was performed on peripheral blood, taken 28 days after the second AZD1222 dose. The receptor set was obtained from an adult who received the AZD1222 COVID-19 vaccine.

The chain employs TRBV30 and TRBJ1-2; 7 bases agree with TRBD1. The ends lost 1 base at V and 6 bases at J; junction bases unmatched: 11. The germline V gene encodes CDR1 GTSNPN and CDR2 SVGIG (reference sequence). The CDR3 has 15 residues. The CDR3 DNA reads as TGTGCCTGGAGTGGACAGAGGGGAGGGGGCAATGGCTACACCTTC. The encoded protein is CAWSGQRGGGNGYTF.

V gene TRBV19 combines with J gene TRBJ2-1; perhaps D is TRBD1 or TRBD2 (6 bases each). Germline CDR1 and CDR2: LNHDA and SQIVND (reference sequence). V dropped 7 bases and J dropped 4 bases, with 11 bases sitting between them. This CDR3 is built from 13 residues. CDR3 sequence reads: CASTGGAYNEQFF. The CDR3 DNA reads TGTGCCAGTACCGGGGGCGCATACAATGAGCAGTTCTTC.